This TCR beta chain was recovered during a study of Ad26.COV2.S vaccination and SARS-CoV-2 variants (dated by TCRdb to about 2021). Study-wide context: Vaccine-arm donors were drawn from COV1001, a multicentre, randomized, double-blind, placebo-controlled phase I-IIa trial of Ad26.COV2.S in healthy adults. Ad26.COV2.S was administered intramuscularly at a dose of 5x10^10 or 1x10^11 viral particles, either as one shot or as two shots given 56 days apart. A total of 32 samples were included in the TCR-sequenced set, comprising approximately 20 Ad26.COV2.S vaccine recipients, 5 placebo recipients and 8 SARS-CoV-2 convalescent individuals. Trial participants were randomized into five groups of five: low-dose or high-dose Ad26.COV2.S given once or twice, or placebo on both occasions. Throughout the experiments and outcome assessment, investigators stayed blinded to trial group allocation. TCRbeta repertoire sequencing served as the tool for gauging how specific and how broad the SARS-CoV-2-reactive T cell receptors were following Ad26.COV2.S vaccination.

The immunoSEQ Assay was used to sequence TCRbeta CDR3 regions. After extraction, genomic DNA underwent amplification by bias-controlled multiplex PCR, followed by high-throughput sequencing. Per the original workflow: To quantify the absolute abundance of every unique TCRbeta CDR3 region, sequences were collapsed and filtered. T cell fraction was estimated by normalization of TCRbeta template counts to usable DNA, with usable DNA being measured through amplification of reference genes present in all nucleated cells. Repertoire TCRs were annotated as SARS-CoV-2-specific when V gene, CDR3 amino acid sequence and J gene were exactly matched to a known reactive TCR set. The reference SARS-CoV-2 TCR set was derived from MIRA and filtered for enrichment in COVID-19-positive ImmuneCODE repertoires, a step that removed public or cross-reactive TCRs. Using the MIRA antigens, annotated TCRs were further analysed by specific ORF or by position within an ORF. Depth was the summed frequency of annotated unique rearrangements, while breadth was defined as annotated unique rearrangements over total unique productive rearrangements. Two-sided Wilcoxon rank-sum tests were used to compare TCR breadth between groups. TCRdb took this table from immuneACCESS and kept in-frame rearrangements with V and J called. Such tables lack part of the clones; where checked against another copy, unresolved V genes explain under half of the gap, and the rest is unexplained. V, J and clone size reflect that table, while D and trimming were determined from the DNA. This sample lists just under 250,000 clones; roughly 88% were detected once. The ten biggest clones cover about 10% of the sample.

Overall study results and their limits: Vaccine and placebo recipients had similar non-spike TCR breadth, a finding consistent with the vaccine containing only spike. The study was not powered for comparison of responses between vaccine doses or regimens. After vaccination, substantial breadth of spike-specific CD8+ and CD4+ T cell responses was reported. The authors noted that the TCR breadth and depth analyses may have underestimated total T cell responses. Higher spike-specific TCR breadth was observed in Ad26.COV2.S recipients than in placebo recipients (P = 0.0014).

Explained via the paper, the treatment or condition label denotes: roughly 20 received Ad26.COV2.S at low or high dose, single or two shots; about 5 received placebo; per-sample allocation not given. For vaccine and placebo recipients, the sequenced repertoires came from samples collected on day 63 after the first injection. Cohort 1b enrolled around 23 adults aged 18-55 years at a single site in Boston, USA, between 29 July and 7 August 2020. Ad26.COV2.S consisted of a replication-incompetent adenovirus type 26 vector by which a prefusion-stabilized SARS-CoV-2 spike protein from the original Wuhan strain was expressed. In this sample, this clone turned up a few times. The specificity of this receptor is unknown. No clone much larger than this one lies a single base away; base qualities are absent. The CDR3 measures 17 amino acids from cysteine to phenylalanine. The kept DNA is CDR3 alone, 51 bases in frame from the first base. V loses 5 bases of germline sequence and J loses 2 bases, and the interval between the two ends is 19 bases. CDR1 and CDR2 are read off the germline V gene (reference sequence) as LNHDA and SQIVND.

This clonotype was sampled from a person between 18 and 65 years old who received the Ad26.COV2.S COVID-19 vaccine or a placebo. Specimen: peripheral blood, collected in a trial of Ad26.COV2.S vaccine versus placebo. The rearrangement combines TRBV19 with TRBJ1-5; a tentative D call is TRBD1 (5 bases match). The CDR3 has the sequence CASSPRLRTLGNQPQHF. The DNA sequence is TGTGCCAGTAGTCCTCGGCTTAGGACACTAGGCAATCAGCCCCAGCATTTT.